A selection of T cell receptor beta chains follows, all from one sample in a study of Ad26.COV2.S vaccination and SARS-CoV-2 variants. Sequenced by immunoSEQ multiplex PCR; TCRdb stores in-frame clones only, minus some. In the table there are approximately 410,000 clones, around 89% of which are singletons. The material was peripheral blood, obtained in a trial of Ad26.COV2.S vaccine versus placebo. The receptors derive from a person between 18 and 65 years old who received the Ad26.COV2.S COVID-19 vaccine or a placebo. Each CDR3 is given with its conserved first and last residue. The D gene is left open where the match is weak. Only part of the rows carry a size: once, few, many, or a class if the clone is expanded.

CDR3aa: CASSLDGQVISGANVLTF
CDR3nt: TGCGCCAGCAGCTTGGATGGGCAGGTAATCTCTGGGGCCAACGTCCTGACTTTC
abundance: .
d_gene: .
v_gene: TRBV5-1
j_gene: TRBJ2-6

CDR3aa: CASRPSGETDTQYF
CDR3nt: TGTGCCAGCAGACCTAGCGGGGAAACAGATACGCAGTATTTT
abundance: .
d_gene: TRBD2
v_gene: TRBV6-2/TRBV6-3
j_gene: TRBJ2-3

CDR3aa: CAWSVRRAGRIDNEQFF
CDR3nt: TGTGCCTGGAGTGTAAGGCGAGCAGGGAGGATTGACAATGAGCAGTTCTTC
abundance: once
d_gene: .
v_gene: TRBV30
j_gene: TRBJ2-1

CDR3aa: CASSLIRTLLEGNTIYF
CDR3nt: TGTGCCAGCAGCTTAATTCGGACTCTCCTTGAAGGAAACACCATATATTTT
abundance: few
d_gene: .
v_gene: TRBV7-9
j_gene: TRBJ1-3

CDR3aa: CASSARDRNNSPLHF
CDR3nt: TGTGCCAGCAGCGCCCGGGACAGGAATAATTCACCCCTCCACTTT
abundance: .
d_gene: .
v_gene: TRBV21-1
j_gene: TRBJ1-6

CDR3aa: CASSLLAKNIQYF
CDR3nt: TGTGCCAGCAGTCTTTTAGCCAAAAACATTCAGTACTTC
abundance: .
d_gene: .
v_gene: TRBV6-5
j_gene: TRBJ2-4

CDR3aa: CASSQGDAGYEQYF
CDR3nt: TGCGCCAGCAGCCAAGGGGACGCAGGCTACGAGCAGTACTTC
abundance: .
d_gene: .
v_gene: TRBV4-1
j_gene: TRBJ2-7

CDR3aa: CASSQGRDSPLHF
CDR3nt: TGTGCCAGCAGCCAGGGGAGGGATTCACCCCTCCACTTT
abundance: .
d_gene: .
v_gene: TRBV11-3
j_gene: TRBJ1-6

CDR3aa: CASRLASPVRGTLAKNIQYF
CDR3nt: TGTGCAAGTCGCTTAGCGAGCCCCGTGCGGGGCACCCTAGCCAAAAACATTCAGTACTTC
abundance: .
d_gene: .
v_gene: TRBV12-2
j_gene: TRBJ2-4

CDR3aa: CASSLVVGRGGEQYF
CDR3nt: TGTGCCAGCAGTTTGGTGGTTGGCAGGGGTGGAGAGCAGTACTTC
abundance: .
d_gene: .
v_gene: TRBV27
j_gene: TRBJ2-7